The 8 T cell receptor beta chains below were found in one sample sequenced in a study of Graves' ophthalmopathy and Graves' hyperthyroidism. Beta-chain TCR CDR3 regions were amplified from RNA transcripts. HTBI primers served in a first-round RT-PCR, which a second-round multiplex PCR followed. TCRdb reprocessed the multiplex PCR reads with MiXCR, giving one entry per CDR3 protein. The table includes about 700,000 distinct CDR3 sequences, 40% detected once. Sequenced: peripheral blood. All receptors come from an adult man with Graves' ophthalmopathy.

At least ten counts were recorded for this clonotype. The V call is TRBV2, the J call TRBJ2-5, with 7 bases lining up with TRBD1. V trimming: 11 bases; J trimming: 0 bases; junction bases outside the gene matches: 6. This CDR3 has 13 amino acids. Germline V CDR1 and CDR2: SNHLY, FYNNEI. Here the CDR3 reads CAVRDRYQETQYF. In nucleotides, the CDR3 is TGTGCCGTCCGGGACAGATACCAAGAGACCCAGTACTTC.

The rearrangement uses TRBV9 and TRBJ1-2; possibly TRBD1 for D (5 bases). The CDR3 loop spans 16 amino acids. Per the germline V gene, CDR1 is SGDLS and CDR2 is YYNGEE. V lost 2 bases and J 4 bases, leaving 18 bases between the germline ends. The CDR3 sequence is CASSVKAGDFSYGYTF. The CDR3, as DNA: TGTGCCAGCAGCGTTAAGGCGGGGGACTTTAGCTATGGCTACACCTTC. The variable domain in full, completed from reference TRBV9 and TRBJ1-2, reads DSGVTQTPKHLITATGQRVTLRCSPRSGDLSVYWYQQSLDQGLQFLIQYYNGEERAKGNILERFSAQQFPDLHSELNLSSLELGDSALYFCASSVKAGDFSYGYTFGSGTRLTVV.

Regarding this clonotype: The junction does not match germline at one end; this may be a read error. The chain recombines TRBV10-3 with TRBJ2-7, with TRBD1 identical over 9 bases. This CDR3 has 16 residues. Per germline, CDR1 ENHRY and CDR2 SYGVKD. The CDR3 protein is CASSIPGTGRNYEQYF. The CDR3 DNA reads as TGTGCCAGCAGTATACCCGGGACAGGGAGAAACTACGAGCAGTACTTC.

This sequence joins TRBV19 and TRBJ1-2; D is uncertain. V lost 6 bases to trimming and J lost 8 bases, with 16 bases between them. Germline V gene sequence: CDR1 LNHDA, CDR2 SQIVND (reference sequence). This CDR3 is built from 13 residues. The CDR3 reads CASSPDGLGGYTF. The CDR3 bases are TGTGCCAGTAGCCCGGACGGCCTAGGGGGCTACACCTTC.

This clonotype appeared many times. This chain's CDR3 is CAISGTGGSDGYTF. In DNA, the CDR3 is TGTGCCATCAGTGGAACAGGGGGCTCTGATGGCTACACCTTC. This rearrangement joins TRBV10-3 to TRBJ1-2; 9 positions agree with TRBD1. In germline, CDR1 is ENHRY, CDR2 SYGVKD. The CDR3 consists of 14 residues. The V segment lost 4 bases and the J segment 6 bases; nucleotides outside the gene matches: 6.

As for this clonotype: This sequence may be a read error, since a much larger clone differs from it by one base. The genes are TRBV20-1 and TRBJ2-7, with TRBD2 identical over 10 bases. The V and J ends lost 6 bases and 3 bases, in that order; junction bases with no gene match: 11. The CDR3 runs 15 residues. In germline, CDR1 is DFQATT, CDR2 SNEGSKA (reference sequence). CDR3 sequence: CSAPAPTSGFYEQYF. The CDR3 DNA follows: TGCAGTGCCCCCGCCCCGACTAGCGGGTTCTACGAGCAGTACTTC.

The gene calls are TRBV7-2 and TRBJ2-7; no reliable D call. The germline gives CDR1 SGHTA, CDR2 FQGNSA. The CDR3 is 13 residues long. V lost 3 bases, J lost 13 bases, and 19 bases lay in between. The CDR3 region has the DNA TGTGCCAGCAGCTTGGTCGGCCAACCCGAACTTTACTTC. Translating it yields CASSLVGQPELYF.

In regard to this clonotype: Its ends do not fully match the called genes, so a read error is possible. The chain has TRBV7-9 and TRBJ2-2, with D possibly matching TRBD2 (6 bases). Germline lookup yields CDR1 SEHNR and CDR2 FQNEAQ (reference sequence). CDR3 length: 16 residues. The CDR3 reads CASSQELGWGAGELFF. The CDR3 DNA reads as TGCGCCAGCAGCCAAGAACTCGGTTGGGGGGCCGGGGAGCTGTTTTTT.